This T cell receptor (beta chain) was recovered during a study of response to subunit inactivated influenza vaccine. This CDR3 has 15 amino acids. Germline assignment: CDR1 LGHNA and CDR2 YSLEER. The V end lost 0 bases, the J end lost 5 bases, and 10 bases lay between the germline ends. TCRdb re-analysed the RT-PCR reads in MiXCR, keeping a single row per CDR3 protein. The data contain about 780,000 distinct CDR3 sequences, around 20% of them singletons. This chain connects TRBV4-3 to TRBJ2-2; tentative D call: TRBD2 (5 bases). This sequence was found in a man in his fifties who received an inactivated influenza vaccine. Sequencing used PBMCs from blood, obtained 5 days after vaccination. The CDR3: CASSQETSMTGELFF. The DNA for the CDR3 is TGCGCCAGCAGCCAAGAAACTAGTATGACCGGGGAGCTGTTTTTT.